These 22 T cell receptor beta chains share one sample of origin, sequenced in a study of tumor-infiltrating lymphocytes in primary liver carcinoma (dated by TCRdb to the late 2010s). Without any cell sorting, total RNA and DNA were extracted together from about 20-30 mg of bulk tissue using the AllPrep DNA/RNA mini kit. The sample was run on an Illumina HiSeq 2500. A constant-region primer and ProtoScript II reverse transcriptase were used to reverse-transcribe TCRbeta-specific cDNA from approximately 550 ng total RNA. The TCRbeta libraries were prepared through three rounds of nested multiplex PCR following a slightly modified ARM-PCR procedure. Multiplex TRBV1-TRBV30 forward primers and a Cbeta reverse primer were used in the first two PCR rounds, each of which was run for around 9 cycles. TCRdb ran its own pipeline on the public reads, namely fastp trimming at Q25 and MiXCR clone calling, and kept in-frame beta chains. Identical CDR3 protein sequences are pooled into one entry, listed with their most common genes and DNA. The sample table contains 30,000 to 35,000 distinct CDR3 sequences; only one count was recorded for 76% of them. The ten largest clones add up to roughly a third of the sample.

The sequenced sample was liver tumor tissue from sampling region 5. This sample's cell subset or site label indicates: tumor region T5, tumor centre. The receptor set was obtained from a man aged 40-49 years with primary liver carcinoma and hepatitis B virus infection.

Of note for this clonotype: The CDR3 does not end in the conserved phenylalanine or tryptophan, so this is likely a read error. V is TRBV4-2 and J is TRBJ1-2; unclear D gene. The CDR3 has 15 residues. Per the germline V gene, CDR1 is LGHNA and CDR2 is YNFKEQ. Trimming removed 2 bases at V and 4 bases at J, with 14 bases between. In DNA form, the CDR3 reads TGTGCCAGCAGCCAAAATCCCGGGTCGGGCTATGGCTACACCTCC. Translated: CASSQNPGSGYGYTS.

Comments on this clonotype: One end of the junction is discordant with germline, which a read error may explain. The chain combines TRBV6-5 with TRBJ1-4; possible D gene TRBD1, 5 bases. Germline V gives CDR1 MNHEY, CDR2 SVGAGI. The CDR3 has 15 residues. CDR3 residues: CDSSYRDGPNEKQFF. The CDR3 DNA follows: TGTGACAGCAGTTATCGGGACGGACCCAATGAAAAACAGTTTTTT.

The rearrangement uses TRBV12-3 or TRBV12-4 and TRBJ2-7; D might be TRBD1 (6 bases). V was shortened by 9 bases and J by 3 bases, with 21 bases between the two germline ends. CDR3 length: 15 amino acids. The CDR3 loop is CARRLRDTSIYEQYF. CDR3 nucleotide sequence: TGTGCCAGGCGACTAAGGGACACAAGTATCTACGAGCAGTACTTC.

To note about this clonotype: A read error may produce the germline difference seen at one junction end. The gene calls are TRBV28 and TRBJ2-2; D remains ambiguous. Germline CDR1 reads MDHEN; CDR2 reads SYDVKM. This CDR3 has 11 residues. CDR3 sequence reads: CVSTDPPELFF. The CDR3, as DNA: TGTGTCAGCACCGACCCCCCGGAGCTGTTTTTT.

The CDR3 spells CASSSGSNQPQHF. The DNA of the CDR3 is TGTGCCAGCTCTTCAGGAAGCAATCAGCCCCAGCATTTT. This chain uses TRBV27 with TRBJ1-5; D is ambiguous. V was cut by 8 bases and J by 1 base, with 9 bases left in between. Per the germline V gene, CDR1 is MNHEY and CDR2 is SMNVEV (reference sequence). The CDR3 spans 13 residues.

The rearrangement joins TRBV11-2 to TRBJ2-1; TRBD2 agrees at 7 bases. This CDR3 comprises 19 residues. Trimming cost V 0 bases and J 4 bases; bases outside gene matches: 15. Looked up from germline, CDR1 is SGHAT and CDR2 is FQNNGV. CDR3 region: CASSLDGPFSGTLYNEQFF. The CDR3 nucleotides are TGTGCCAGCAGCTTAGATGGGCCATTCAGCGGGACCCTATACAATGAGCAGTTCTTC.

V is TRBV5-4 and J is TRBJ1-3; no firm D call. CDR1 and CDR2 from the germline V gene are SGHNT and YYREEE (reference sequence). The CDR3 length is 14 residues. Here the CDR3 DNA reads TGTGACAACAGCTGGACGGGGACTGGAAACACCATATATTTT. Translation gives CDNSWTGTGNTIYF.

The rearrangement joins TRBV5-4 to TRBJ2-1; possible D gene TRBD2, 7 bases. The germline CDR1 and CDR2 sequences are SGHNT and YYREEE (reference sequence). The V and J ends lost 2 bases and 1 base respectively, with 19 bases between them. This CDR3 contains 18 residues. CDR3 sequence (DNA): TGTGCCAGCAGCTTAGGGGGGGCGGTCCTGAGATCCTACAATGAGCAGTTCTTC. It encodes CASSLGGAVLRSYNEQFF. Full variable domain (outside the CDR3, taken from reference TRBV5-4 and TRBJ2-1): ETGVTQSPTHLIKTRGQQVTLRCSSQSGHNTVSWYQQALGQGPQFIFQYYREEENGRGNFPPRFSGLQFPNYSSELNVNALELDDSALYLCASSLGGAVLRSYNEQFFGPGTRLTVL.

Notes on this clonotype: One end of the junction does not line up with germline, which may come from a read error. The CDR3 DNA sequence: TGCAGCACCAGGGCAGGGGGCAATGAGCAGTCCTTC. Residues: CSTRAGGNEQSF. V usage is TRBV29-1 and J usage is TRBJ2-1; 8 bases fit TRBD1. This CDR3 contains 12 residues. Germline CDR1 SQVTM, CDR2 ANQGSEA.

A note on this clonotype: Compared with germline, one end of the junction differs, possibly owing to a read error. The genes are TRBV11-2 and TRBJ2-2, with D perhaps TRBD2 (6 bases). Germline V lookup: CDR1 SGHAT, CDR2 FQNNGV. The CDR3 contains 17 residues. The CDR3 spells CAGRLALGGANTGELFF. CDR3 nucleotide sequence: TGTGCCGGCAGATTAGCATTAGGAGGGGCGAACACCGGGGAGCTGTTCTTT.

On this clonotype itself: A read error may account for a junction end that differs from germline. The chain uses TRBV11-2 and TRBJ2-1; the match to TRBD2 covers 7 bases. CDR1 is SGHAT and CDR2 is FQNNGV in the germline V gene. The CDR3 totals 21 residues. This CDR3 is CVSSFKHRLGREWWNYNKQFF. The CDR3, as DNA: TGTGTCAGCAGCTTCAAGCATCGATTGGGGCGGGAGTGGTGGAACTACAATAAGCAGTTCTTC.

Comments on this clonotype: The conserved phenylalanine or tryptophan is not found at the CDR3 terminus, so this likely reflects a read error. This chain uses TRBV12-3 or TRBV12-4 with TRBJ2-6, with D hard to call. The CDR3 length is 15 residues. Trimming took 7 bases from V and 0 from J, leaving 10 bases between them. This chain's CDR3 is CASILSRSGANVLTS. For the CDR3, the DNA is TGTGCCAGCATCCTCTCCCGCTCTGGGGCCAACGTCCTGACTTCC.

CDR3 DNA: TGTGCCAGCAGCTTGGTTCCACGGAGGTTGGCTGGCTACACCTTC. It yields the protein CASSLVPRRLAGYTF. This chain uses TRBV11-2 with TRBJ1-2; D unresolved. V lost 3 bases, J lost 7 bases, and 18 bases lay in between. This CDR3 is built from 15 residues. Germline V gene data show CDR1 as SGHAT and CDR2 as FQNNGV. Variable domain in full (rest from reference TRBV11-2 and TRBJ1-2): EAGVAQSPRYKIIEKRQSVAFWCNPISGHATLYWYQQILGQGPKLLIQFQNNGVVDDSQLPKDRFSAERLKGVDSTLKIQPAKLEDSAVYLCASSLVPRRLAGYTFGSGTRLTVV.

About this clonotype: Mismatch with germline at one junction end may stem from a read error. The V gene is TRBV14, the J gene TRBJ2-4, with D possibly being TRBD1 or TRBD2 (6 bases each). The CDR3 loop spans 13 amino acids. Per the germline V gene, CDR1 is SGHDN and CDR2 is FVKESK. CDR3 sequence reads: CASSWGPGDIQHF. The DNA for the CDR3 is TGTGCCAGTAGCTGGGGCCCGGGGGACATTCAGCACTTC.

Points on this clonotype: The CDR3 end shows no conserved phenylalanine or tryptophan, and so a read error is likely. The DNA is omitted, as the CDR3 cannot be located on it reliably, and the CDR3 follows TCRdb's listing. The chain is built from TRBV5-5 and TRBJ2-1; TRBD1 is the table's D call and was not checked against the DNA. Germline values: CDR1 SGHKS, CDR2 YYEKEE (reference sequence). The CDR3 adds up to 15 amino acids, both ends counted. Here the CDR3 reads CASSPGQGSYNEQLL.

Concerning this clonotype: One end of the junction does not line up with germline, which may come from a read error. The V and J genes are TRBV6-5 and TRBJ2-7; TRBD2 aligns across 7 bases. This CDR3 has 14 amino acids. CDR1 and CDR2 (germline): MNHEY, SVGAGI. The CDR3 loop is CATSTSRLSYEEYF. The CDR3 DNA reads TGTGCCACCTCGACTAGCAGACTCTCCTACGAGGAGTACTTC.

The V gene is TRBV6-6, the J gene TRBJ1-3; no firm D call. This CDR3 is 15 amino acids long. CDR1 and CDR2 from the germline V gene are MNHNY and SVGAGI (reference sequence). Deletions cut 2 bases from V and 5 bases from J, with 13 bases between. CDR3 bases: TGTGCCAGCAGTTACGAAGGGATTTCACGAAACACCATATATTTT. Its protein is CASSYEGISRNTIYF.

This chain joins TRBV11-2 and TRBJ2-7; D remains unclear. Germline CDR1 SGHAT, CDR2 FQNNGV. Trimming removed 1 base from V and 6 bases from J, with 10 bases in between. This CDR3 is built from 13 residues. CDR3 bases: TGTGCCAGCAGCTTAGGAAGGGCTGGCGAGCAGTACTTC. Its protein product is CASSLGRAGEQYF.

This sequence joins TRBV5-4 and TRBJ1-6; D is ambiguous. Per the germline V gene, CDR1 is SGHNT and CDR2 is YYREEE (reference sequence). The CDR3 contains 15 residues. Trimming took 4 bases from V and 5 from J, leaving 13 bases between them. In DNA, the CDR3 is TGTGCCAGCAGCACGGGAGAGGAGCATAATTCACCCCTCCACTTT. Its protein product is CASSTGEEHNSPLHF.

The genes are TRBV5-1 and TRBJ2-3, with 9 nucleotides matching TRBD2. The CDR3 is 16 amino acids. The junction had 12 bases not matched to a gene; V was cut back by 4 bases and J by 6 bases. In germline, CDR1 is SGHRS, CDR2 YFSETQ. The CDR3 DNA reads TGCGCCAGCAGCCCCCTAGTAGCGGGAGCCACGGATACGCAGTATTTT. This gives the protein CASSPLVAGATDTQYF.

This clonotype was seen only once. The junction shows a germline mismatch at one end, possibly a read error. The rearrangement links TRBV11-1 to TRBJ2-2; 7 bases align to TRBD1. Germline V gene lookup returns CDR1 SGHAT and CDR2 FQDESV (reference sequence). CDR3 length: 14 residues. The CDR3 DNA reads TGTGCCAGCAACTCTACAGGGGTTACCGGGGAACTGTTTTTT. Protein product: CASNSTGVTGELFF.

As for this clonotype: The CDR3 does not close with the conserved phenylalanine or tryptophan, likely indicating a read error. The CDR3 loop reads CASLRGDRSGELFY. In nucleotides, the CDR3 is TGTGCCAGCCTTAGGGGGGATCGGTCCGGGGAGCTGTTTTAT. This chain connects TRBV28 to TRBJ2-2; the D call may be TRBD1 or TRBD2 (6 bases each). The CDR3 is made up of 14 amino acids. V lost 8 bases and J 6 bases, leaving 16 bases between the germline ends. Germline values: CDR1 MDHEN, CDR2 SYDVKM.